These T cell receptor beta chains were read from a single sample in a study of shared clonotypes between healthy human individuals. TCRdb's table, derived via immunoSEQ multiplex PCR, lists solely in-frame clones and lacks some. This table holds 2 million to 2.5 million clones, more than 80% found once. Sequencing was carried out using naive CD4+ T cells from PBMCs. Receptors were obtained from a man in his late teens or twenties in good health. Some clones in this sample may be carry-over from other donors' samples. Both conserved end residues are part of each CDR3. Each record gives: V gene, J gene, CDR3 protein.

>TRBV28|TRBJ1-1
CASSESTGSREAFF
>TRBV6-5|TRBJ2-5
CASSRQGARETQYF
>TRBV5-1|TRBJ1-4
CASSTQTGRGNEKLFF
>TRBV28|TRBJ1-2
CASSWGTGYGYTF
>TRBV5-1|TRBJ1-4
CASSQSGNLEEKLFF
>TRBV7-9|TRBJ1-4
CASSLGTGAEKLFF
>TRBV5-1|TRBJ2-5
CASSLFQLQETQYF
>TRBV5-6|TRBJ2-1
CASSPAGLAGYNEQFF
>TRBV16|TRBJ2-1
CASSPIGAGTTYNEQFF
>TRBV2|TRBJ2-7
CASRERAFTAYEQYF
>TRBV28|TRBJ1-2
CASSPPTDPNSYGYTF
>TRBV29-1|TRBJ1-2
CSVEPGYGYTF
>TRBV5-1|TRBJ1-6
CASRAQGASDSPLHF
>TRBV5-6|TRBJ1-2
CASRASSGSGYTF
>TRBV19|TRBJ2-3
CASSIKVHTDTQYF
>TRBV7-4|TRBJ1-1
CASSLLRQGLEAFF
>TRBV7-6|TRBJ1-1
CASSMDRGGDTEAFF
>TRBV19|TRBJ2-1
CASSTQREGLTKQFF
>TRBV27|TRBJ2-3
CASSAYSTDTQYF
>TRBV5-6|TRBJ2-5
CASSAVGGRAGETQYF
>TRBV5-6|TRBJ1-5
CASSLYGTGHSNQPQHF
>TRBV15|TRBJ1-5
CATSRWTAGNQPQHF
>TRBV19|TRBJ1-5
CASKQGEVGNQPQHF
>TRBV19|TRBJ2-1
CASTISGNSYNEQFF
>TRBV4-1|TRBJ1-2
CASSQGGGGAGYTF
>TRBV28|TRBJ1-5
CASSTGTGGLGAQHF
>TRBV5-1|TRBJ2-5
CASSVDLGETQYF
>TRBV5-1|TRBJ2-7
CASSLASVTGDEQYF
>TRBV11-3|TRBJ2-2
CASSLDERGELFF
>TRBV2|TRBJ1-1
CASSGPGTPYTEAFF
>TRBV6-1|TRBJ2-3
CAGSLQGAEADTQYF
>TRBV11-2|TRBJ1-1
CASRRMQGGFEAFF
>TRBV27|TRBJ1-1
CASSFKGDTEAFF
>TRBV7-9|TRBJ1-4
CASSQVGTGREKLFF
>TRBV28|TRBJ1-5
CASSLYGNQPQHF
>TRBV25-1|TRBJ1-3
CASSGVPGRRGTIYF
>TRBV5-8|TRBJ2-4
CASSLYNSFALLAKNIQYF
>TRBV19|TRBJ2-3
CASSGSGVTTDTQYF
>TRBV28|TRBJ1-4
CASSFRGEKLFF
>TRBV19|TRBJ2-1
CASSITGLAGDMSSYNEQFF
>TRBV5-1|TRBJ1-5
CASSLGPPAGGNQPQHF
>TRBV29-1|TRBJ2-3
CSVDTPQGQGSRISDTQYF
>TRBV30|TRBJ1-3
CAWSYDRSSGNTIYF
>TRBV5-4|TRBJ2-5
CASSPGRAKVTQYF
>TRBV7-9|TRBJ1-1
CASSLALKRNTEAFF
>TRBV28|TRBJ2-3
CASSFPWTSGASTDTQYF
>TRBV30|TRBJ2-3
CAWSLGVPTDTQYF
>TRBV7-8|TRBJ2-7
CASSKSRLANEQYF
>TRBV28|TRBJ1-4
CASSKGGLNEKLFF
>TRBV2|TRBJ1-1
CASSGGTGTNEAFF
>TRBV28|TRBJ1-2
CASSLTQQVANYGYTF
>TRBV20-1|TRBJ2-4
CSARQTNIQYF
>TRBV6-6|TRBJ1-5
CASSYRGDNQPQHF
>TRBV19|TRBJ2-5
CASRGLAGEETQYF
>TRBV19|TRBJ2-7
CASRSLGETYEQYF
>TRBV4-3|TRBJ2-7
CASSRPGGRRSSGPSYEQYF
>TRBV5-1|TRBJ1-3
CASSPRGGSSGNTIYF